Following are 7 T cell receptor beta chains from one sample sequenced in a study of shared clonotypes between healthy human individuals. CD45RO negativity and positive selection for CCR7 defined naive CD8 cells, a population that excluded terminally differentiated effector memory CD45RA+ cells. The protocol was immunoSEQ multiplex PCR, while the TCRdb copy is restricted to in-frame clones and leaves out a portion. The sample lists just over 2,000,000 clones; just under 95% were seen once. Sequencing was performed on naive CD8+ T cells sorted from blood. The origin of the receptors is a man between 18 and 35 years old in good health.

The CDR3 DNA is TGCGCCAGCAGCCAATTCCCCGGGGGGGTCTATGGCTACACCTTC. Protein sequence: CASSQFPGGVYGYTF. This chain links TRBV4-1 with TRBJ1-2; tentative D call: TRBD1 (5 bases). The CDR3 consists of 15 residues. Trimming left V 2 bases short and J 4 bases short, with 14 bases between. Germline V gene data show CDR1 as MGHRA and CDR2 as YSYEKL.

In the case of this clone: Other DNA sequences from this sample encode an identical CDR3 as well. The gene calls are TRBV30 and TRBJ2-2; D is unclear. The CDR3 spans 10 residues. Trimming took off 5 bases at V and 4 bases at J, with 2 bases between the two ends. The germline V gene encodes CDR1 GTSNPN and CDR2 SVGIG (reference sequence). CDR3 nucleotide sequence: TGTGCCTGGGGCACCGGGGAGCTGTTTTTT. It codes for CAWGTGELFF.

This chain connects TRBV5-1 to TRBJ2-7; the D gene is possibly TRBD1 (6 bases). V dropped 4 bases and J dropped 2 bases, with 16 bases sitting between them. The CDR3 sequence is 15 residues long. Germline V CDR1 and CDR2: SGHRS, YFSETQ. CDR3 in DNA: TGCGCCAGCAGCCCGTGGGCAGGGGAAACCTACGAGCAGTACTTC. Amino acids: CASSPWAGETYEQYF. Full variable domain (missing parts from reference TRBV5-1 and TRBJ2-7): KAGVTQTPRYLIKTRGQQVTLSCSPISGHRSVSWYQQTPGQGLQFLFEYFSETQRNKGNFPGRFSGRQFSNSRSEMNVSTLELGDSALYLCASSPWAGETYEQYFGPGTRLTVT.

This chain connects TRBV11-2 to TRBJ1-3, with D possibly matching TRBD1 (5 bases). V was shortened by 5 bases and J by 4 bases, with 18 bases between the two germline ends. The CDR3 has 16 residues. Germline-derived CDR1 and CDR2 are SGHAT and FQNNGV. CDR3 in amino acids: CASSPLIPGPGNTIYF. The CDR3 DNA reads as TGTGCCAGCAGCCCATTGATACCAGGGCCCGGAAACACCATATATTTT.

The chain joins TRBV6-5 to TRBJ2-7, with D perhaps TRBD1 or TRBD2 (5 bases each). This CDR3 comprises 14 residues. Germline V lookup: CDR1 MNHEY, CDR2 SVGAGI. The V gene lost 10 bases and the J gene lost 4 bases, with 20 bases spanning the gap. This chain's CDR3 is CATFTQGPGYEQYF. CDR3 nucleotides: TGTGCCACTTTTACCCAGGGTCCGGGATACGAGCAGTACTTC.

The chain is built from TRBV7-9 and TRBJ2-6; tentative D call: TRBD1 (5 bases). Germline V gene lookup returns CDR1 SEHNR and CDR2 FQNEAQ (reference sequence). V was pared by 0 bases and J by 2 bases, with 11 bases between. The CDR3 sequence is 17 residues long. The CDR3 sequence is CASSLADAGTGANVLTF. CDR3 coding DNA: TGTGCCAGCAGCTTAGCGGATGCAGGGACTGGGGCCAACGTCCTGACTTTC.

This chain uses TRBV30 with TRBJ2-7; 12 nucleotides match TRBD2. Per the germline V gene, CDR1 is GTSNPN and CDR2 is SVGIG (reference sequence). The CDR3 has 15 residues. V dropped 4 bases and J dropped 5; count of bases not matched to a gene: 9. In nucleotides, the CDR3 is TGTGCCTGGACGGGGACTAGCGGGTCCCTCGACGAGCAGTACTTC. Its translation: CAWTGTSGSLDEQYF. Drawing the rest from reference TRBV30 and TRBJ2-7, the complete variable domain is SQTIHQWPATLVQPVGSPLSLECTVEGTSNPNLYWYRQAAGRGLQLLFYSVGIGQISSEVPQNLSASRPQDRQFILSSKKLLLSDSGFYLCAWTGTSGSLDEQYFGPGTRLTVT.